The 15 T cell receptor beta chains below were found in one sample sequenced in a study of shared clonotypes between healthy human individuals. The repertoire was sequenced with immunoSEQ multiplex PCR; TCRdb's copy has only in-frame clones and lacks some. Among roughly 500,000 clones listed, almost 80% were seen once. Sequencing input: PBMCs. All receptors come from a woman aged 40 to 50 in good health. Some clones in this sample may be carry-over from other donors' samples.

The chain employs TRBV28 and TRBJ2-2; D uncertain. This CDR3 comprises 14 residues. V was cut by 5 bases and J by 7 bases, with 14 bases left in between. Germline V gene lookup returns CDR1 MDHEN and CDR2 SYDVKM. This CDR3 is CASSPLGPGGELFF. For the CDR3, the DNA is TGTGCCAGCAGTCCCCTTGGGCCGGGCGGGGAGCTGTTTTTT.

The CDR3 DNA reads TGTGCCAGCAGCTTATTAGACAGGGGGACTGAAGCTTTCTTT. Amino acids: CASSLLDRGTEAFF. V usage is TRBV7-9 and J usage is TRBJ1-1; 9 nucleotides match TRBD1. CDR1 is SEHNR, CDR2 FQNEAQ, per germline (reference sequence). This CDR3 has 14 amino acids. Trimming took 2 bases from V and 5 from J; bases not matched to a gene: 3.

On this clone itself: A far larger clone is one base from this, pointing to a likely read error. This chain links TRBV19 with TRBJ1-5; maybe TRBD1 (6 bases). V lost 7 bases to trimming and J lost 3 bases, with 10 bases between them. There are 13 residues in the CDR3. Germline CDR1 is LNHDA and CDR2 is SQIVND (reference sequence). Here the CDR3 reads CASTVGANQPQHF. DNA for the CDR3: TGTGCCAGTACCGTGGGGGCCAATCAGCCCCAGCATTTT.

The V gene is TRBV5-8, the J gene TRBJ1-1, with D perhaps matching TRBD1 (5 bases). CDR3 size: 14 residues. V lost 2 bases to trimming and J lost 1 base, with 9 bases between them. Germline V gene lookup returns CDR1 SGHTS and CDR2 YDEGEE. This CDR3 reads CASSFGHSNTEAFF. The CDR3 nucleotides read TGTGCCAGCAGCTTCGGACATTCGAACACTGAAGCTTTCTTT.

A note on this clone: Within the sample, other DNA sequences also encode this same CDR3. The chain is built from TRBV5-1 and TRBJ2-7; tentative D call: TRBD1 (5 bases). The CDR3 has 14 amino acids. Trimming stripped 0 bases from V and 0 bases from J, with 7 bases between. Germline V gene lookup returns CDR1 SGHRS and CDR2 YFSETQ. The CDR3 region is CASSLGQGSYEQYF. CDR3 nucleotides: TGCGCCAGCAGCTTGGGGCAGGGCTCCTACGAGCAGTACTTC.

This chain links TRBV28 with TRBJ2-3; no firm D call. Germline V gene data show CDR1 as MDHEN and CDR2 as SYDVKM. CDR3 length: 14 residues. V gave up 3 bases and J gave up 2 bases, with 9 bases separating them. CDR3 residues: CASSLERPTDTQYF. CDR3 DNA: TGTGCCAGCAGTTTGGAGCGTCCCACAGATACGCAGTATTTT.

This clone was picked up a small number of times. The CDR3 coding sequence is TGTGCCAGCAGTGTACACGGTGGACGGAACACTGAAGCTTTCTTT. Amino acid sequence: CASSVHGGRNTEAFF. The V gene is TRBV25-1, the J gene TRBJ1-1; D not resolved. The CDR3 sequence is 15 residues long. In germline, CDR1 is MGHDK, CDR2 SYGVNS. V was clipped by 4 bases and J by 1 base, with 13 bases between them.

This clone was detected many times. The chain links TRBV30 to TRBJ2-1, with TRBD2 matching 13 bases. The germline V gene encodes CDR1 GTSNPN and CDR2 SVGIG (reference sequence). The length of the CDR3 is 15 residues. The trim removed 6 bases at V and 4 bases at J, leaving 6 bases unmatched. The DNA of the CDR3 is TGTGCCTGCCAAGGGACTAGCGGGACTTACAATGAGCAGTTCTTC. The encoded protein is CACQGTSGTYNEQFF.

The chain links TRBV11-2 to TRBJ1-3; D is undetermined. V lost 5 bases, J lost 0 bases, and 14 bases lay in between. Germline V gene lookup returns CDR1 SGHAT and CDR2 FQNNGV. This CDR3 spans 16 amino acids. The CDR3 protein is CASSDLLAASGNTIYF. In nucleotides, the CDR3 is TGTGCCAGCAGCGATCTGCTGGCCGCCTCTGGAAACACCATATATTTT.

The chain links TRBV4-3 to TRBJ2-5; D tentatively reads TRBD1 or TRBD2 (7 bases each). This CDR3 region has 18 residues. The germline V gene encodes CDR1 LGHNA and CDR2 YSLEER. Between the trimmed V and J ends, which lost 0 bases and 2 bases, there was a span of 19 bases. CDR3 DNA: TGCGCCAGCAGCCAAGATTTCCTTTCAGGGGGGGGACAAGAGACCCAGTACTTC. Amino acids: CASSQDFLSGGGQETQYF.

The chain combines TRBV5-1 with TRBJ2-3; D is uncertain. This CDR3 contains 15 residues. V lost 4 bases and J lost 2, with 14 bases in between. CDR1 SGHRS and CDR2 YFSETQ come from the germline V gene. This CDR3 reads CASSPRPRITDTQYF. As DNA, the CDR3 is TGCGCCAGCAGCCCCCGACCAAGGATCACAGATACGCAGTATTTT.

The V call is TRBV4-1, the J call TRBJ2-7; 12 nucleotides align to TRBD2. This CDR3 is 16 amino acids long. V gave up 1 base and J gave up 4 bases; unmatched junction bases: 5. From germline, CDR1 is MGHRA and CDR2 YSYEKL. This CDR3 is CASSQAPSGRAYEQYF. The CDR3 region has the DNA TGCGCCAGCAGCCAAGCCCCTAGCGGGAGGGCTTACGAGCAGTACTTC.

The chain has TRBV7-3 and TRBJ2-1, with TRBD1 identical over 9 bases. This CDR3 region has 16 residues. Germline V gives CDR1 SGHTA, CDR2 FQGTGA. Unmatched junction bases numbered 5, after V lost 5 bases and J lost 0 bases. In DNA form, the CDR3 reads TGTGCCAGCAGCCCACAGGACAGGGGCTCCTACAATGAGCAGTTCTTC. Its protein product is CASSPQDRGSYNEQFF. The variable domain in full, completed from reference TRBV7-3 and TRBJ2-1, reads GAGVSQTPSNKVTEKGKYVELRCDPISGHTALYWYRQSLGQGPEFLIYFQGTGAADDSGLPNDRFFAVRPEGSVSTLKIQRTERGDSAVYLCASSPQDRGSYNEQFFGPGTRLTVL.

Here the CDR3 DNA reads TGTGCCAGCTCACCCGCGGACAGGTACTACGAGCAGTACTTC. It specifies CASSPADRYYEQYF. The gene calls are TRBV18 and TRBJ2-7, with 7 nucleotides matching TRBD1. The germline gives CDR1 KGHSH, CDR2 LQKENI. Losses at the gene ends were 3 bases for V and 3 bases for J; bases not matched to a gene: 5. This CDR3 comprises 14 residues.

In DNA, the CDR3 is TGCGCCAGCAGCTTGGTCCGGGAGGGCAGGAACGAGCAGTACTTC. Translated: CASSLVREGRNEQYF. The gene calls are TRBV5-1 and TRBJ2-7; 8 nucleotides agree with TRBD2. The CDR3 is 15 amino acids. Trimming took 0 bases from V and 5 from J; bases not matched to a gene: 7. Germline V gene sequence: CDR1 SGHRS, CDR2 YFSETQ.